This record covers a single TCR beta chain. Which antigen it targets is not known. No base quality information exists; no much larger clone differs at one position. A patient counted as having stable Graves' hyperthyroidism if no progression to ophthalmopathy occurred over 18 months of follow-up. Hyperthyroidism patients were aged 18 to 65 years and newly diagnosed, with disease duration of less than 2 months. The study excluded patients with uncontrolled infections, other autoimmune diseases, pregnancy or lactation. Clinical symptoms, serum thyroxine and TRAb, thyroid ultrasound, and orbital computed tomography formed the basis for the diagnoses. Total RNA was extracted using Trizol reagent, and RNA quality was assessed on an Agilent 2100 Bioanalyzer. CDR1 DFQATT and CDR2 SNEGSKA were looked up in the germline V gene (reference sequence). Trimming leaves V shorter by 6 bases and J shorter by 8 bases, with the junction holding 7 bases beyond the gene matches. Counted from cysteine to phenylalanine, this CDR3 has 14 amino acids. Only the CDR3 DNA stays, 42 bases, in frame from base 1.

The entry originates in a study of T cells in Graves' hyperthyroidism and ophthalmopathy (dated by TCRdb to the late 2010s). Background on the whole study: TCR V-J signatures able to tell the groups apart were searched for in a discovery cohort of 90 to 100 patients, of whom under 45 had Graves' ophthalmopathy and roughly 59 had stable Graves' hyperthyroidism. Prospective prediction of ophthalmopathy was tested in an independent validation cohort of under 20 hyperthyroidism patients and some 17 patients who later progressed to ophthalmopathy. The roughly 94 discovery patients were randomly divided into training and test sets at a 7:3 ratio. In addition, the study compared T-cell repertoires in thyroid tissue and in blood from six Graves' hyperthyroidism patients. Following sampling, methimazole starting at 30 mg daily was given to hyperthyroidism patients, and high-dose intravenous methylprednisolone was given to ophthalmopathy patients. The paper reports TCR Vbeta CDR3 sequencing of over 130 peripheral blood samples: approximately 41 ophthalmopathy, fewer than 80 hyperthyroidism and approximately 17 progressor patients.

The TCR beta CDR3 regions were amplified from RNA transcripts. A first-round RT-PCR of the TCR CDR3 used the HTBI primer set with the Qiagen OneStep RT-PCR kit. A second multiplex PCR round built the libraries, followed by size selection and purification. The libraries were sequenced on an Illumina HiSeq2000 using paired-end 100 bp reads. The study's own analysis went as follows. Raw data were processed with SOAPnuke, discarding reads with adapters, uncalled bases, mean Phred below 15, or no exact constant-primer or identifier match. High-quality paired reads were merged with COPE v1.2.5, and unique nucleotide sequences were defined as clonotypes. Clonotypes were aligned to IMGT TRBV, TRBD and TRBJ reference segments using MiTCR v1.1. The analysis was restricted to V-J combinations with a frequency above 0.0001, which together covered about 99% of the repertoires. The TCS score was defined as F50 (clonal expansion) divided by E x V (chaos), with BLOSUM62-based TCRdist calculated between CDR3 peptides within each V-J. Welch's t-statistics and random forest reduced roughly 530 V-J features to about 12, which were used in a naive Bayes classifier (R e1071). The Morisita-Horn index was used to measure how similar the thyroid and blood repertoires were. TCRdb's own reprocessing of the public reads used fastp at Q25 and MiXCR and kept productive beta chains. Rows are combined by CDR3 protein, so each entry shows the most common genes and DNA. TCRdb's processing, not the study's, gives the V and J calls here. The sample contains approximately 500,000 distinct CDR3 sequences, around 45% of them found a single time. Jointly, the top ten make up around 8% of the sample.

Study-wide findings and limitations: Blood samples also contained most of the expanded thyroid clonotypes (frequency above 0.001), which suggests that blood repertoires may reflect thyroid immune responses. No statistical method was used to fix the sample size in advance, and group allocation was not hidden from the investigators. In cross-validation, a model built on a 13 V-J signature told ophthalmopathy apart from stable hyperthyroidism with just under 90% sensitivity and roughly 83% specificity, and in testing the same model reached 80%/75%. In validation, the model predicted progression to ophthalmopathy a median of around 6.5 months before onset, with over 60% sensitivity and around 76% specificity.

The TCR comes from a woman aged 18-29 years with Graves' hyperthyroidism. The sequenced material came from peripheral blood or thyroid tissue (not recorded which). This chain is built from TRBV20-1 and TRBJ2-1, with TRBD2 identical over 13 junction bases. The nucleotide sequence is TGCAGTGCCCCACTAGCGGGAGGGCCCGATGAGCAGTTCTTC. It codes for CSAPLAGGPDEQFF.